This T cell receptor (beta chain) was sequenced during a study of T cells in Graves' hyperthyroidism and ophthalmopathy. The study's findings and limits: The authors' 13 V-J model separated ophthalmopathy from stable hyperthyroidism. Model-based prediction identified ophthalmopathy a median around 6.5 months prior to its onset.

RNA transcripts provided the source from which TCR beta CDR3 regions were amplified. First-round RT-PCR of the TCR CDR3 relied on the HTBI primer set. TCRdb recomputed calls from the multiplex PCR reads with MiXCR, one row per CDR3 protein. The sample carries 500,000 to 650,000 distinct CDR3 sequences, 13% to 15% recorded once. The table lists this clonotype with many counts. The antigen is not known. CDR3 length: 15 residues. J gave up 2 bases and V 6 bases, and 5 bases lay outside the gene matches. Looked up from germline, CDR1 is SNHLY and CDR2 is FYNNEI. This clonotype was obtained from a woman aged 50 to 60 with Graves' ophthalmopathy. The specimen was blood. The chain recombines TRBV2 with TRBJ1-4, with 8 bases that match TRBD1. The CDR3, as DNA: TGTGCCAGCAGAGAACAGGGGGGGACTAATGAAAAACTGTTTTTT. Translating gives CASREQGGTNEKLFF.